These 12 T cell receptor beta chains originate from one sample sequenced in a study of blood T cell repertoires in COVID-19. The repertoire was sequenced with immunoSEQ multiplex PCR; TCRdb's copy has only in-frame clones and lacks some. This sample has about 130,000 clones; about 81% occur once, and the top ten carry about a sixth. Sequenced material: peripheral blood. The receptors derive from a man aged 30 to 39 with COVID-19, enrolled during active disease.

This chain uses TRBV2 with TRBJ1-2, with 7 bases matching TRBD1. Germline V gene lookup returns CDR1 SNHLY and CDR2 FYNNEI. The CDR3 runs to 12 residues. Trimming took 3 bases from V and 8 from J; bases not matched to a gene: 3. The CDR3 loop reads CASSDDRDGYTF. Here the CDR3 DNA reads TGTGCCAGCAGTGATGACAGGGACGGCTACACCTTC.

V gene TRBV4-1 combines with J gene TRBJ2-5; 11 bases align to TRBD2. CDR3 length: 14 residues. CDR1 MGHRA and CDR2 YSYEKL come from the germline V gene. After removal of 5 bases from V and 3 bases from J, the junction contained 2 bases not matched to a gene. This CDR3 is CASSAGLAEETQYF. The DNA of the CDR3 is TGCGCCAGCAGCGCGGGACTAGCGGAAGAGACCCAGTACTTC.

The rearrangement links TRBV4-3 to TRBJ2-3; 8 positions match TRBD1. Looked up from germline, CDR1 is LGHNA and CDR2 is YSLEER. The CDR3 extends over 15 amino acids. After removal of 0 bases from V and 4 bases from J, the junction contained 3 bases not matched to a gene. The CDR3, as DNA: TGCGCCAGCAGCCAAGAGGACAGGGCTGCAGATACGCAGTATTTT. Translated, it gives CASSQEDRAADTQYF.

V and J are TRBV18 and TRBJ2-7, with TRBD1 identical over 7 bases. The CDR3 runs 14 residues. Germline V gene lookup returns CDR1 KGHSH and CDR2 LQKENI. The V and J ends lost 2 bases and 4 bases, in that order; junction bases with no gene match: 5. In nucleotides, the CDR3 is TGTGCCAGCTCACCAAGACAGGGAGTATACGAGCAGTACTTC. Amino acids: CASSPRQGVYEQYF.

This clone came up once. The chain links TRBV9 to TRBJ1-3; D perhaps matches TRBD1 (6 bases). The CDR3 spans 16 residues. Germline assignment: CDR1 SGDLS and CDR2 YYNGEE. The V gene lost 4 bases and the J gene lost 0 bases, with 14 bases spanning the gap. In DNA form, the CDR3 reads TGTGCCAGCAGCCTTGTGGGGGCTAGCTCTGGAAACACCATATATTTT. It translates to CASSLVGASSGNTIYF.

This clone is a singleton in its sample. The chain employs TRBV6-1 and TRBJ2-1, with 7 nucleotides matching TRBD2. V was clipped by 11 bases and J by 0 bases; unmatched bases: 10. The CDR3 length is 15 residues. CDR1 is MNHNS, CDR2 SASEGT, per germline. The CDR3 sequence is CAASHLADSYNEQFF. CDR3 sequence (DNA): TGTGCCGCAAGCCACCTAGCGGACTCCTACAATGAGCAGTTCTTC.

The chain carries TRBV9 and TRBJ1-2, with 11 bases identical to TRBD1. CDR1 is SGDLS, CDR2 YYNGEE, per germline. CDR3 length: 15 residues. The J segment lost 4 bases and the V segment lost 2 bases, leaving 4 bases of the junction unmatched. CDR3 protein: CASSVGTGGFYGYTF. CDR3 nucleotides: TGTGCCAGCAGCGTCGGGACAGGGGGTTTCTATGGCTACACCTTC.

The rearrangement uses TRBV28 and TRBJ2-2; the D is unclear. CDR1 is MDHEN, CDR2 SYDVKM, per germline. Trimming stripped 3 bases from V and 6 bases from J, with 11 bases between. The CDR3 has 14 residues. CDR3: CASSFSLSPGELFF. The DNA for the CDR3 is TGTGCCAGCAGTTTCTCGTTGAGTCCCGGGGAGCTGTTTTTT. Using reference TRBV28 and TRBJ2-2 for the parts outside the CDR3, the full variable domain is DVKVTQSSRYLVKRTGEKVFLECVQDMDHENMFWYRQDPGLGLRLIYFSYDVKMKEKGDIPEGYSVSREKKERFSLILESASTNQTSMYLCASSFSLSPGELFFGEGSRLTVL.

This chain uses TRBV19 with TRBJ2-3, with 10 bases matching TRBD1. Germline V gives CDR1 LNHDA, CDR2 SQIVND (reference sequence). The CDR3 contains 15 residues. Trimming took 5 bases from V and 4 from J; bases not matched to a gene: 6. For the CDR3, the DNA is TGTGCCAGTAGTCCAGGGACAGGGGTCTCAGATACGCAGTATTTT. Its translation is CASSPGTGVSDTQYF.

The chain carries TRBV6-5 and TRBJ1-1; D gene unclear. The V and J ends lost 0 bases and 7 bases respectively, with 12 bases between them. Germline V gene data show CDR1 as MNHEY and CDR2 as SVGAGI. The CDR3 length is 14 residues. The DNA of the CDR3 is TGTGCCAGCAGTTACTCGGTTGGGAGTGTTGAAGCTTTCTTT. It specifies CASSYSVGSVEAFF.

The V call is TRBV24-1, the J call TRBJ1-2, with TRBD1 matching 9 bases. CDR1 and CDR2 (germline): KGHDR, SFDVKD. The CDR3 has 14 amino acids. The V gene end was trimmed by 5 bases and the J gene end by 8 bases; junction bases not matched to a gene: 8. CDR3 nucleotide sequence: TGTGCCACCAGTGCGCGGACAGGGGTTCAGGGCTACACCTTC. Translating gives CATSARTGVQGYTF.

J is TRBJ1-5 and V is TRBV19; D is perhaps TRBD1 (5 bases). This CDR3 has 13 residues. Germline V gene lookup returns CDR1 LNHDA and CDR2 SQIVND (reference sequence). Deletions cut 7 bases from V and 7 bases from J, with 14 bases between. The CDR3 protein is CASTISREQPQHF. CDR3 nucleotides: TGTGCCAGTACAATAAGCAGGGAACAGCCCCAGCATTTT.